The 2 T cell receptor beta chains listed next were all sequenced from one sample in a study of T-cell memory formation after mild COVID-19. TCRdb re-called the 5' RACE reads with MiXCR, one entry per CDR3 protein. This repertoire shows about 360,000 distinct CDR3 sequences, roughly an eighth found once; its top ten account for around a fifth. The source material was PBMCs or a T cell subset sorted from them (not recorded which). Receptors were obtained from a man aged 18 to 29 who had mild COVID-19 (a few samples of this study predate the infection). Cell type and time point are not known.

The chain joins TRBV7-3 to TRBJ1-6; TRBD1 agrees at 8 bases. This CDR3 spans 14 amino acids. The ends lost 3 bases at V and 7 bases at J; junction bases unmatched: 2. Germline loops: CDR1 SGHTA, CDR2 FQGTGA. This CDR3 reads CASSFGTGNSPLHF. CDR3 DNA sequence: TGTGCCAGCAGCTTCGGGACAGGAAATTCACCCCTCCACTTT.

This chain connects TRBV6-2 or TRBV6-3 to TRBJ2-4; no clear D. The CDR3 runs 16 residues. V was pared by 2 bases and J by 5 bases, with 16 bases between. Germline V lookup: CDR1 MNHEY, CDR2 SVGEGT. The CDR3 sequence is CASSYIGRVGQNIQYF. Here the CDR3 DNA reads TGTGCCAGCAGTTACATCGGTCGGGTCGGACAAAACATTCAGTACTTC.